These 21 T cell receptor beta chains were sequenced from one sample in a study of blood T cell repertoires in COVID-19. Assay: immunoSEQ multiplex PCR; the TCRdb copy retains only in-frame clones and omits some. Of around 250,000 clones listed, 86% were seen once; the top ten hold roughly 6.3%. Material: peripheral blood. These receptors were taken from a man in his sixties with acute or convalescent COVID-19.

The chain has TRBV7-9 and TRBJ2-3; TRBD2 is a possible D gene (5 bases). The V end lost 2 bases, the J end lost 4 bases, and 13 bases lay between the germline ends. CDR1 and CDR2 (germline): SEHNR, FQNEAQ (reference sequence). This CDR3 spans 15 amino acids. The CDR3 sequence is CASSLPGGLADTQYF. The CDR3 DNA sequence: TGTGCCAGCAGCTTACCTGGCGGGCTTGCAGATACGCAGTATTTT.

This sequence joins TRBV30 and TRBJ2-6; D possibly corresponds to TRBD1 (5 bases). Trimming removed 0 bases from V and 2 bases from J, with 20 bases in between. The germline gives CDR1 GTSNPN, CDR2 SVGIG (reference sequence). The CDR3 loop spans 19 amino acids. The CDR3 is CAWSVKGAGQWAGANVLTF. CDR3 nucleotides: TGTGCCTGGAGTGTAAAGGGCGCAGGGCAGTGGGCTGGGGCCAACGTCCTGACTTTC.

The CDR3 here is CAWSAFKETQYF. The CDR3 nucleotides are TGTGCCTGGAGTGCCTTTAAAGAGACCCAGTACTTC. The V call is TRBV30, the J call TRBJ2-5; no clear D. Per the germline V gene, CDR1 is GTSNPN and CDR2 is SVGIG (reference sequence). CDR3 length equals 12 residues. V lost 1 base, J lost 3 bases, and 6 bases lay in between.

This chain uses TRBV24-1 with TRBJ2-1; no definite D call. From germline, CDR1 is KGHDR and CDR2 SFDVKD. Trimming cost V 8 bases and J 10 bases, with 8 bases left between them. CDR3 size: 10 residues. Here the CDR3 reads CATIQLEQFF. CDR3 in DNA: TGTGCCACCATCCAGTTAGAGCAGTTCTTC.

The genes are TRBV19 and TRBJ2-4; D is possibly TRBD2 (5 bases). CDR1 and CDR2 (germline): LNHDA, SQIVND (reference sequence). This CDR3 comprises 15 residues. V was clipped by 3 bases and J by 6 bases, with 15 bases between them. CDR3 sequence reads: CASSISPGELNIQYF. The CDR3 DNA reads as TGTGCCAGTAGTATTTCTCCCGGGGAGTTAAACATTCAGTACTTC.

The J gene is TRBJ1-5, the V gene TRBV6-6; D is unresolved. CDR1 and CDR2 (germline): MNHNY, SVGAGI (reference sequence). The CDR3 length is 13 residues. The V end was cut by 8 bases, the J end by 5 bases, with 13 bases between. Written as DNA, the CDR3 is TGTGCCAGCCGTAGAGAGTCCGATCAGCCCCAGCATTTT. Residues: CASRRESDQPQHF.

The gene calls are TRBV9 and TRBJ2-7, with 8 bases aligning to TRBD1. In germline, CDR1 is SGDLS, CDR2 YYNGEE. V was pared by 0 bases and J by 2 bases, with 7 bases of the junction left unmatched. The CDR3 runs to 16 residues. Here the CDR3 reads CASSVVPGGGPYEQYF. The CDR3 DNA reads TGTGCCAGCAGCGTAGTCCCAGGGGGCGGACCCTACGAGCAGTACTTC.

This chain uses TRBV7-9 with TRBJ2-2, with D possibly being TRBD2 (6 bases). Per germline, CDR1 SEHNR and CDR2 FQNEAQ (reference sequence). This CDR3 is 18 amino acids long. The ends were cut back, 1 base at V and 0 bases at J, with 15 bases in the middle. The CDR3 coding sequence is TGTGCCAGCAGCTTAGATTGGGGCGGGACCACGAACACCGGGGAGCTGTTTTTT. Its protein product is CASSLDWGGTTNTGELFF.

V and J are TRBV13 and TRBJ2-7, with 13 bases fitting TRBD2. Germline loops: CDR1 PRHDT, CDR2 FYEKMQ (reference sequence). The CDR3 sequence is 16 residues long. The junction had 9 bases not matched to a gene; V was cut back by 5 bases and J by 5 bases. This CDR3 is CASSMRLAGGQDEQYF. Here the CDR3 DNA reads TGTGCCAGCAGCATGAGACTAGCGGGAGGCCAAGACGAGCAGTACTTC.

The chain has TRBV7-3 and TRBJ2-2, with D maybe TRBD1 (5 bases). V was pared by 5 bases and J by 6 bases, with 10 bases between. The CDR3 is 13 amino acids. Germline CDR1 and CDR2: SGHTA and FQGTGA. The CDR3 DNA follows: TGTGCCAGCAGCCTCGGACAATCCGGGGAGCTGTTTTTT. As protein: CASSLGQSGELFF.

J is TRBJ2-3 and V is TRBV29-1; TRBD2 aligns across 10 bases. The CDR3 is made up of 16 amino acids. Germline CDR1 reads SQVTM; CDR2 reads ANQGSEA. The J segment lost 5 bases and the V segment lost 4 bases, leaving 12 bases of the junction unmatched. CDR3 amino acids: CSVGVQAGGVIDTQYF. The CDR3 DNA reads as TGCAGCGTTGGGGTTCAAGCGGGAGGGGTGATAGATACGCAGTATTTT.

There are a few counts of this clone. V gene TRBV5-6 combines with J gene TRBJ1-6, with a possible D match to TRBD1 (5 bases). CDR1 and CDR2 from the germline V gene are SGHDT and YYEEEE. V was clipped by 0 bases and J by 3 bases, with 13 bases between them. The CDR3 length is 17 residues. In nucleotides, the CDR3 is TGTGCCAGCAGCTTGGGGGGACTAGTGGGCTATAATTCACCCCTCCACTTT. Protein: CASSLGGLVGYNSPLHF.

V gene TRBV20-1 combines with J gene TRBJ1-2; D gene unclear. The CDR3 extends over 13 amino acids. The V and J ends lost 3 bases and 8 bases respectively, with 16 bases between them. The germline V gene encodes CDR1 DFQATT and CDR2 SNEGSKA (reference sequence). CDR3 region: CSASRGRARGYTF. The CDR3 bases are TGCAGTGCTAGTCGGGGTCGCGCGAGGGGCTACACCTTC.

The sample holds a few counts of this clone. This rearrangement joins TRBV15 to TRBJ1-2; 7 nucleotides agree with TRBD1. Per germline, CDR1 LNHNV and CDR2 YYDKDF (reference sequence). The length of the CDR3 is 15 residues. V shed 3 bases and J 0 bases; nucleotides not matched to a gene: 4. CDR3 DNA: TGTGCCACCAGCAGCCGACAGGGAACTAACTATGGCTACACCTTC. Amino acid sequence: CATSSRQGTNYGYTF.

The chain recombines TRBV12-3 or TRBV12-4 with TRBJ2-7, with TRBD2 as a possible D gene (5 bases). The CDR3 is 13 amino acids. Trimming left V 3 bases short and J 2 bases short, with 8 bases between. The CDR3, as DNA: TGTGCCAGCAGTTTGGTACTAGCCTACGAGCAGTACTTC. Its translation is CASSLVLAYEQYF.

V gene TRBV19 combines with J gene TRBJ2-7; 7 nucleotides align to TRBD1. CDR3 length equals 16 residues. The germline gives CDR1 LNHDA, CDR2 SQIVND (reference sequence). The V segment lost 4 bases and the J segment 5 bases; nucleotides outside the gene matches: 14. The CDR3 DNA follows: TGTGCCAGTAGTACCCCCCGGCCGGGACAGTTACACGAGCAGTACTTC. Residues: CASSTPRPGQLHEQYF.

V gene TRBV6-5 combines with J gene TRBJ2-3; 8 bases line up with TRBD1. Germline lookup yields CDR1 MNHEY and CDR2 SVGAGI. With V trimmed by 5 bases and J by 3 bases, 7 bases remained unmatched. This CDR3 contains 15 residues. CDR3 protein: CASSKQGVGTDTQYF. The CDR3, as DNA: TGTGCCAGCAGTAAACAGGGGGTGGGAACAGATACGCAGTATTTT.

This sequence joins TRBV5-8 and TRBJ1-1, with TRBD1 as a possible D gene (5 bases). Germline CDR1 and CDR2: SGHTS and YDEGEE. V was trimmed by 4 bases and J by 1 base, leaving 11 bases between them. The CDR3 contains 14 residues. CDR3 protein: CASSMDIRNTEAFF. CDR3 in DNA: TGTGCCAGCAGCATGGACATCCGGAACACTGAAGCTTTCTTT.

V is TRBV28 and J is TRBJ1-5, with D maybe TRBD1 (5 bases). Germline CDR1 MDHEN, CDR2 SYDVKM. The CDR3 loop spans 16 amino acids. V was pared by 6 bases and J by 0 bases, with 15 bases between. The CDR3 nucleotides are TGTGCCAGCAGAATGGGGCAGCCATATAGCAATCAGCCCCAGCATTTT. Amino acid sequence: CASRMGQPYSNQPQHF.

V usage is TRBV5-6 and J usage is TRBJ1-2, with D possibly matching TRBD1 (5 bases). The CDR3 covers 13 residues. The ends were cut back, 2 bases at V and 7 bases at J, with 12 bases in the middle. Looked up from germline, CDR1 is SGHDT and CDR2 is YYEEEE. Here the CDR3 DNA reads TGTGCCAGCAGCTTATGGGGCACGGGTGGCTACACCTTC. Translated: CASSLWGTGGYTF.

This clone occurred once. This chain links TRBV12-5 with TRBJ2-1, with TRBD2 matching 14 bases. CDR1 and CDR2 (germline): LGHNT, FRNRAP. Unmatched junction bases numbered 9, after V lost 3 bases and J lost 5 bases. The CDR3 loop spans 18 amino acids. As DNA, the CDR3 is TGTGCTAGTGGTTTCGGACTAGCGGGAGGTCTCCCTAACAATGAGCAGTTCTTC. Translating it yields CASGFGLAGGLPNNEQFF.